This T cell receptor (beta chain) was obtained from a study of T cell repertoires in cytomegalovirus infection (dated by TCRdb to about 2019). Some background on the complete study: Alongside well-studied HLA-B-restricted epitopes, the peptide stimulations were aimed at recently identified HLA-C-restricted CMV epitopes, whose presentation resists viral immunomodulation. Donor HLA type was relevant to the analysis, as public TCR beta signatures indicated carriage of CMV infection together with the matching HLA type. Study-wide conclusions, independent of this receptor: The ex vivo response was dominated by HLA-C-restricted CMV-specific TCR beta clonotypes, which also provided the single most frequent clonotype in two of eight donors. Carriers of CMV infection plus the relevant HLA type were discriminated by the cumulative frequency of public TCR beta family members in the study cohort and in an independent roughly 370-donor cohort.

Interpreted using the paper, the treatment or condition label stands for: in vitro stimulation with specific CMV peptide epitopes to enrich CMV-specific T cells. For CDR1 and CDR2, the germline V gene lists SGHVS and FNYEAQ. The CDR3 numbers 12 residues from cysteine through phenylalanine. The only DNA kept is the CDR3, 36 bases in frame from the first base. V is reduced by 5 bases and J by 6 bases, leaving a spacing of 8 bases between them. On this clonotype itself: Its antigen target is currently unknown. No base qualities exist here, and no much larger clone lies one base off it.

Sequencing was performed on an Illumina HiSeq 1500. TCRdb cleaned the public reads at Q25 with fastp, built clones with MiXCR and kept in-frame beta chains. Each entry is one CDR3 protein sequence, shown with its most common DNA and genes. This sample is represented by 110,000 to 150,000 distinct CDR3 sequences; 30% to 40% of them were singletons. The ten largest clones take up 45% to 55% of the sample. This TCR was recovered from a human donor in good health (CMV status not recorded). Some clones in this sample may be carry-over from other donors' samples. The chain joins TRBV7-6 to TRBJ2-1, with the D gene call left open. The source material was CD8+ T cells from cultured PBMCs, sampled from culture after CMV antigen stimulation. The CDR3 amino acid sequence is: CASSGVSNEQFF. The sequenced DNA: TGTGCCAGCAGCGGGGTGTCCAATGAGCAGTTCTTC.